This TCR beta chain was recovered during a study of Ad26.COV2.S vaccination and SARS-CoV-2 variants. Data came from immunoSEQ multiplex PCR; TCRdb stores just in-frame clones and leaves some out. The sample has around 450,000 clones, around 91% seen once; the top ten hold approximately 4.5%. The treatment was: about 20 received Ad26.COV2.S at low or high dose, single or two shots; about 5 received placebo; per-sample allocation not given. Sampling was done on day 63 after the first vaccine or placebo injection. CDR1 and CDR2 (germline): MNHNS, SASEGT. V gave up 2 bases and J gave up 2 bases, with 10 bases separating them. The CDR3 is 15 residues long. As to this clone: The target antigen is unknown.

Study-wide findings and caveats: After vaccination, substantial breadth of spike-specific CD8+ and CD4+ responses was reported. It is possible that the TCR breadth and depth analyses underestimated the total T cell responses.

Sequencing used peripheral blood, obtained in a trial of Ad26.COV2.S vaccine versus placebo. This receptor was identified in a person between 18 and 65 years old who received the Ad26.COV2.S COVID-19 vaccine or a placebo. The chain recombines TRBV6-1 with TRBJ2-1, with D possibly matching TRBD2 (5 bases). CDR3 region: CASSEWGDAYNEQFF. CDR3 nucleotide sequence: TGTGCCAGCAGTGAATGGGGAGACGCCTACAATGAGCAGTTCTTC.